This T cell receptor beta chain stems from a study of CD8+ T cells in alopecia areata. Study overall: Those treated were given oral tofacitinib at 5 to 10 mg twice daily.

The treatment was: oral pan-JAK inhibitor, 5-10 mg twice daily. Specimens obtained from alopecia areata patients comprised lesional scalp punch biopsies and peripheral blood. RNA was extracted and reverse transcribed into cDNA as the sequencing template. Assay used: immunoSEQ multiplex PCR; TCRdb lists only in-frame clones, some missing. The sample contains about 150,000 clones, around 50% of which appear only once. General study points: Researchers say the link of baseline CD8+ expansion to response remains uncertain, with one nonresponder. An increase in clonality over normal scalp was evident in lesional scalp, especially alopecia totalis/universalis.

CDR3 length: 13 amino acids. V lost 5 bases, J lost 4 bases, and 10 bases lay in between. Germline CDR1 is SGHTA and CDR2 is FQGNSA. As concerns this clone: The antigen is undetermined.

The source was CD8+ T cells sorted from blood, collected at week 4, from a patient treated with tofacitinib. This TCR derives from a human donor with alopecia areata. The chain combines TRBV7-2 with TRBJ2-3; D possibly corresponds to TRBD2 (6 bases). Written as DNA, the CDR3 is TGTGCCAGCAGCCGACTAGACCCAGATACGCAGTATTTT. As protein: CASSRLDPDTQYF. Based on the CDR3 plus reference TRBV7-2 and TRBJ2-3, the full variable domain is GAGVSQSPSNKVTEKGKDVELRCDPISGHTALYWYRQSLGQGLEFLIYFQGNSAPDKSGLPSDRFSAERTGGSVSTLTIQRTQQEDSAVYLCASSRLDPDTQYFGPGTRLTVL.